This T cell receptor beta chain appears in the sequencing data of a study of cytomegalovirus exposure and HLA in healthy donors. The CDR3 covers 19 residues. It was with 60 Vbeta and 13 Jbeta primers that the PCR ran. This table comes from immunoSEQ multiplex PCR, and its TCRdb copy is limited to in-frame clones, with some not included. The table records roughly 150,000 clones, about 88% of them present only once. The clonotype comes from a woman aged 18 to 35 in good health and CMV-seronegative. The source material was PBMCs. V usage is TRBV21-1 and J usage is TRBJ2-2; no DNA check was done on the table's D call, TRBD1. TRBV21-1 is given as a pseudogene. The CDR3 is CASSRGPELLYANTGELFF. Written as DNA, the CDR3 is TGTGCCAGCAGCAGGGGGCCAGAGCTTCTATACGCGAACACCGGGGAGCTGTTTTTT.